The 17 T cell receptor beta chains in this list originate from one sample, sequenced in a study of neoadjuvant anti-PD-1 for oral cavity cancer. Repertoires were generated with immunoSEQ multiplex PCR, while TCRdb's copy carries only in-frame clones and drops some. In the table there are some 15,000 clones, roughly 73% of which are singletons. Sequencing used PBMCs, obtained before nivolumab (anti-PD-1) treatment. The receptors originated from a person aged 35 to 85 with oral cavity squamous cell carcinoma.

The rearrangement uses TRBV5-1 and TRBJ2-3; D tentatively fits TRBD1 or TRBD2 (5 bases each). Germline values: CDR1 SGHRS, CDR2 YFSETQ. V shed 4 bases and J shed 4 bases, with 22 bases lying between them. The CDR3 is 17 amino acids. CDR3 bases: TGCGCCAGCAGCCGGGGCACTGGAACTAGGGTTCCAGATACGCAGTATTTT. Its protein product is CASSRGTGTRVPDTQYF.

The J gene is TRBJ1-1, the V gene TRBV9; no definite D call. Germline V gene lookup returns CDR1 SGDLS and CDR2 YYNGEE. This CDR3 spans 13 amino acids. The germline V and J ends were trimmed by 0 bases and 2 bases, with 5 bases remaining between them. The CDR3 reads CASSVEPNTEAFF. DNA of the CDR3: TGTGCCAGCAGCGTAGAGCCAAACACTGAAGCTTTCTTT.

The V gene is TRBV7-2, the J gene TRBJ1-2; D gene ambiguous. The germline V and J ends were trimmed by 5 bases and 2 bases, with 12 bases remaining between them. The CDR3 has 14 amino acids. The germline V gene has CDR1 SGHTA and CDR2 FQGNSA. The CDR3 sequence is CASSPPGANYGYTF. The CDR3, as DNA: TGTGCCAGCAGCCCCCCGGGTGCCAACTATGGCTACACCTTC.

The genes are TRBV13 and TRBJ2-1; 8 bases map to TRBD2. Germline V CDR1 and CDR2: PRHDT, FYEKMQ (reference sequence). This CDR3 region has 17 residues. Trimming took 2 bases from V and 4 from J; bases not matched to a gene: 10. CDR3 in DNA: TGTGCCAGCAGCTTACCCTCATACGGGGGGGCTTACAATGAGCAGTTCTTC. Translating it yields CASSLPSYGGAYNEQFF.

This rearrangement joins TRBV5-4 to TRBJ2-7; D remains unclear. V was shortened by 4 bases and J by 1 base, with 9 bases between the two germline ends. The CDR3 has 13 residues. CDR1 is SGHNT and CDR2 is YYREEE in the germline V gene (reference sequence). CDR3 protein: CASSATDSYEQYF. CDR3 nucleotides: TGTGCCAGCAGCGCTACTGATTCCTACGAGCAGTACTTC.

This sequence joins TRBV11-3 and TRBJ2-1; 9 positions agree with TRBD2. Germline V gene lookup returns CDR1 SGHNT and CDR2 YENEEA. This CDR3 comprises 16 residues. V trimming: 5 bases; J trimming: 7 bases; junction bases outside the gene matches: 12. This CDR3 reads CASSPQTLTSGNEQFF. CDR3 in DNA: TGTGCCAGCAGCCCCCAAACCCTTACTAGCGGGAATGAGCAGTTCTTC.

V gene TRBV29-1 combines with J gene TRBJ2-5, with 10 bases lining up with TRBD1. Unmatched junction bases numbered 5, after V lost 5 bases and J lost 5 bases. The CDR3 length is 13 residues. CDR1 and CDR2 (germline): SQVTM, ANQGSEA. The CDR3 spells CSVPDRGGETQYF. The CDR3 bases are TGCAGCGTTCCGGACAGGGGGGGGGAGACCCAGTACTTC. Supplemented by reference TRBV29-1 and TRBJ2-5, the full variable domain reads SAVISQKPSRDICQRGTSLTIQCQVDSQVTMMFWYRQQPGQSLTLIATANQGSEATYESGFVIDKFPISRPNLTFSTLTVSNMSPEDSSIYLCSVPDRGGETQYFGPGTRLLVL.

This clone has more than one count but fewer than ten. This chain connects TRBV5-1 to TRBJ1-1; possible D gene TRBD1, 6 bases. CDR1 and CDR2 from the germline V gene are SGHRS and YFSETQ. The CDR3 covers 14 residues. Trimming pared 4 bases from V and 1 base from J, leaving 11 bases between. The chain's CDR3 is CASSKGQRNTEAFF. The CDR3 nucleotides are TGCGCCAGCAGCAAAGGACAGAGGAACACTGAAGCTTTCTTT.

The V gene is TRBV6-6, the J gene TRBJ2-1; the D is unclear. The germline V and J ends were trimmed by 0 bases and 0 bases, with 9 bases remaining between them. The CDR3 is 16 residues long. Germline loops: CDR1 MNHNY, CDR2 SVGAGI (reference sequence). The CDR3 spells CASSYSPLSSYNEQFF. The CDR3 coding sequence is TGTGCCAGCAGTTACTCCCCACTGAGCTCCTACAATGAGCAGTTCTTC.

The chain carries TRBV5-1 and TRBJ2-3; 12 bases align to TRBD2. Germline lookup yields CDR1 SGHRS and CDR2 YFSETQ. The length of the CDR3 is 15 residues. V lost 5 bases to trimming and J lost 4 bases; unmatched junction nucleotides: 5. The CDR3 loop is CASRQRLAGADTQYF. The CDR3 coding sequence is TGCGCCAGCAGACAGAGACTAGCGGGAGCAGATACGCAGTATTTT.

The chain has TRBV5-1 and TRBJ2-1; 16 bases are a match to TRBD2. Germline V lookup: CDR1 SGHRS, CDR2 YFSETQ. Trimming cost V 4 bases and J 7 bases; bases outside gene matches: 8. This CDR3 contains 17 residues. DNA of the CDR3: TGCGCCAGCAGCGAGGGGACTAGCGGGAGGGGAGTTAATGAGCAGTTCTTC. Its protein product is CASSEGTSGRGVNEQFF. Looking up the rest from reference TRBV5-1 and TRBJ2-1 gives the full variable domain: KAGVTQTPRYLIKTRGQQVTLSCSPISGHRSVSWYQQTPGQGLQFLFEYFSETQRNKGNFPGRFSGRQFSNSRSEMNVSTLELGDSALYLCASSEGTSGRGVNEQFFGPGTRLTVL.

The CDR3 reads CASSMLQGSNQPQHF. CDR3 DNA sequence: TGTGCCAGTAGTATGCTCCAGGGGAGCAATCAGCCCCAGCATTTT. The rearrangement uses TRBV19 and TRBJ1-5; possible D gene TRBD1, 6 bases. Germline V gene data show CDR1 as LNHDA and CDR2 as SQIVND (reference sequence). The CDR3 has 15 amino acids. V was shortened by 3 bases and J by 1 base, with 10 bases between the two germline ends. The full variable domain, completed using reference TRBV19 and TRBJ1-5, is DGGITQSPKYLFRKEGQNVTLSCEQNLNHDAMYWYRQDPGQGLRLIYYSQIVNDFQKGDIAEGYSVSREKKESFPLTVTSAQKNPTAFYLCASSMLQGSNQPQHFGDGTRLSIL.

DNA for the CDR3: TGTGCCAGCAGTTACTCACAGACGAACACCGGGGAGCTGTTTTTT. It encodes CASSYSQTNTGELFF. The rearrangement links TRBV6-5 to TRBJ2-2, with D uncertain. The CDR3 is made up of 15 amino acids. Looked up from germline, CDR1 is MNHEY and CDR2 is SVGAGI. Trimming cost V 0 bases and J 0 bases, with 5 bases left between them.

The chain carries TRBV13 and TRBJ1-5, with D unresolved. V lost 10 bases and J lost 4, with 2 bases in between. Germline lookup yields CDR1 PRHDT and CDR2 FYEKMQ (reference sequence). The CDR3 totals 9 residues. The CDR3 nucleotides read TGTGCCACAAATCAGCCCCAGCATTTT. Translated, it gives CATNQPQHF. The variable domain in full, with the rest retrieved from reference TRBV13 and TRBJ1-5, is AAGVIQSPRHLIKEKRETATLKCYPIPRHDTVYWYQQGPGQDPQFLISFYEKMQSDKGSIPDRFSAQQFSDYHSELNMSSLELGDSALYFCATNQPQHFGDGTRLSIL.

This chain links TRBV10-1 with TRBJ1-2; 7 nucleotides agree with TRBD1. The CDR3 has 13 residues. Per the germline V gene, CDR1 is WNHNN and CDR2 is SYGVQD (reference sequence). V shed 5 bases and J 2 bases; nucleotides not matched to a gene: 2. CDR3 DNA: TGCGCCAGCAGTACGACAGGGAACTATGGCTACACCTTC. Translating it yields CASSTTGNYGYTF.

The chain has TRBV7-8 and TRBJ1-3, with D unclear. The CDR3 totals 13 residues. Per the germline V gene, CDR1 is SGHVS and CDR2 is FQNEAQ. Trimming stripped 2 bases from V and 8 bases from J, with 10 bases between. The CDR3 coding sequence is TGTGCCAGCAGCTTACTTCTCGGAGACACCATATATTTT. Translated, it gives CASSLLLGDTIYF. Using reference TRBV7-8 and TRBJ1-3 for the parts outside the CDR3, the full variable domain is GAGVSQSPRYKVAKRGQDVALRCDPISGHVSLFWYQQALGQGPEFLTYFQNEAQLDKSGLPSDRFFAERPEGSVSTLKIQRTQQEDSAVYLCASSLLLGDTIYFGEGSWLTVV.

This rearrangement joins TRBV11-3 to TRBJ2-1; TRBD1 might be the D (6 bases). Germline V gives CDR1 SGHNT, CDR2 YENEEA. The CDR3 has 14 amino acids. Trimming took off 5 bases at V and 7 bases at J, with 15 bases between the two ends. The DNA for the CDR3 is TGTGCCAGCAGCGCCAGGACAGCTTCAAATGAGCAGTTCTTC. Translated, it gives CASSARTASNEQFF.